Listed here are 30 T cell receptor beta chains from one sample, sequenced in a study of chemoradiotherapy in HPV16-positive cancers. TCRdb keeps only in-frame clones here, not all; method: immunoSEQ multiplex PCR. The table lists roughly 29,000 clones, roughly nine tenths of them singletons. The specimen was blood, collected from a patient who underwent chemoradiotherapy. These receptors were taken from a human donor with HPV-associated anogenital cancer.

This chain connects TRBV7-2 to TRBJ2-3, with 8 positions matching TRBD2. The J segment lost 11 bases and the V segment lost 3 bases, leaving 4 bases of the junction unmatched. The CDR3 runs to 12 residues. In germline, CDR1 is SGHTA, CDR2 FQGNSA. CDR3 DNA: TGTGCCAGCAGCTTCTGGGCGGGGGGGCAGTATTTT. It codes for CASSFWAGGQYF.

The genes are TRBV7-2 and TRBJ2-2; perhaps TRBD1 as D (5 bases). Germline CDR1 and CDR2: SGHTA and FQGNSA. Trimming left V 6 bases short and J 3 bases short, with 11 bases between. This CDR3 is 14 amino acids long. The CDR3 loop is CASSKTRDTGELFF. CDR3 in DNA: TGTGCCAGCAGTAAGACCAGGGACACCGGGGAGCTGTTTTTT.

The chain couples TRBV10-3 to TRBJ2-2; 15 nucleotides agree with TRBD2. This CDR3 has 16 amino acids. Germline-derived CDR1 and CDR2 are ENHRY and SYGVKD. V was clipped by 7 bases and J by 6 bases; unmatched bases: 6. CDR3 in DNA: TGTGCCATCACCCCGGGACTAGCGGGAGGAGCCGGGGAGCTGTTTTTT. Its protein product is CAITPGLAGGAGELFF.

The rearrangement links TRBV15 to TRBJ2-7, with D possibly TRBD1 on 6 matching bases. Per the germline V gene, CDR1 is LNHNV and CDR2 is YYDKDF (reference sequence). The ends were cut back, 2 bases at V and 2 bases at J, with 10 bases in the middle. The length of the CDR3 is 14 residues. The CDR3: CATSRNTGTYEQYF. CDR3 DNA sequence: TGTGCCACCAGCAGAAATACAGGGACCTACGAGCAGTACTTC.

This clone was observed once. The V gene is TRBV29-1, the J gene TRBJ2-1, with a weak D call TRBD1 (6 bases). This CDR3 comprises 13 residues. From germline, CDR1 is SQVTM and CDR2 ANQGSEA. V lost 7 bases and J 8 bases, leaving 18 bases between the germline ends. CDR3 nucleotide sequence: TGCAGCGCCGCAGGGGTAGGAATGGATGAGCAGTTCTTC. It yields the protein CSAAGVGMDEQFF.

This chain joins TRBV2 and TRBJ2-3; a weak D match, TRBD2 (5 bases). This CDR3 region has 16 residues. The V gene lost 5 bases and the J gene lost 3 bases, with 18 bases spanning the gap. CDR1 and CDR2 from the germline V gene are SNHLY and FYNNEI. The chain's CDR3 is CASSPLASALTDTQYF. In DNA, the CDR3 is TGTGCCAGCAGTCCGCTAGCTTCCGCGTTAACAGATACGCAGTATTTT.

The rearrangement links TRBV5-6 to TRBJ2-3; 11 bases match TRBD2. After removal of 2 bases from V and 0 bases from J, the junction contained 2 bases not matched to a gene. The CDR3 spans 16 residues. Looked up from germline, CDR1 is SGHDT and CDR2 is YYEEEE. Here the CDR3 reads CASSFRLAGSTDTQYF. CDR3 sequence (DNA): TGTGCCAGCAGCTTCCGACTAGCGGGAAGCACAGATACGCAGTATTTT.

V and J are TRBV27 and TRBJ2-2, with 8 bases matching TRBD2. The V gene's germline CDR1 is MNHEY and CDR2 SMNVEV (reference sequence). The CDR3 runs 13 residues. V lost 6 bases, J lost 6 bases, and 3 bases stayed unmatched. In DNA form, the CDR3 reads TGTGCCAGCAGCCCGGGACTAGCCGGGGAGCTGTTTTTT. Its protein is CASSPGLAGELFF.

In nucleotides, the CDR3 is TGCGCCAGCAGCCAAGAGGACAGGGGCTTTGGTGGCAACGTCCTGACTTTC. Translated: CASSQEDRGFGGNVLTF. V usage is TRBV4-3 and J usage is TRBJ2-6, with 9 nucleotides matching TRBD1. The CDR3 runs to 17 residues. From germline, CDR1 is LGHNA and CDR2 YSLEER. V shed 0 bases, J shed 9 bases, and the junction held 9 bases outside the gene matches.

The J gene is TRBJ1-6, the V gene TRBV30, with 7 bases identical to TRBD1. Germline assignment: CDR1 GTSNPN and CDR2 SVGIG (reference sequence). The CDR3 contains 14 residues. The J segment lost 9 bases and the V segment lost 1 base, leaving 6 bases of the junction unmatched. The CDR3 sequence: CAWSDSGGGSPLHF. For the CDR3, the DNA is TGTGCCTGGAGTGATTCAGGGGGAGGTTCACCCCTCCACTTT. Together with reference TRBV30 and TRBJ1-6, the CDR3 gives the full variable domain: SQTIHQWPATLVQPVGSPLSLECTVEGTSNPNLYWYRQAAGRGLQLLFYSVGIGQISSEVPQNLSASRPQDRQFILSSKKLLLSDSGFYLCAWSDSGGGSPLHFGNGTRLTVT.

The genes are TRBV9 and TRBJ1-4; 12 bases align to TRBD1. In germline, CDR1 is SGDLS, CDR2 YYNGEE. The length of the CDR3 is 16 residues. The V and J ends lost 4 bases and 7 bases, in that order; junction bases with no gene match: 8. The DNA for the CDR3 is TGTGCCAGCAGCCCGGGACAGGGGGCTCTAATTGAAAAACTGTTTTTT. As protein: CASSPGQGALIEKLFF. The whole variable domain, filled in from reference TRBV9 and TRBJ1-4, reads DSGVTQTPKHLITATGQRVTLRCSPRSGDLSVYWYQQSLDQGLQFLIQYYNGEERAKGNILERFSAQQFPDLHSELNLSSLELGDSALYFCASSPGQGALIEKLFFGSGTQLSVL.

This rearrangement joins TRBV2 to TRBJ2-1; TRBD1 might be the D (6 bases). CDR1 SNHLY and CDR2 FYNNEI come from the germline V gene. Trimming removed 6 bases from V and 8 bases from J, with 17 bases in between. The CDR3 consists of 14 residues. CDR3 region: CASSWTVNSHEQFF. The CDR3 DNA follows: TGTGCCAGCAGCTGGACAGTGAACTCACATGAGCAGTTCTTC.

This clone was detected once. J is TRBJ1-1 and V is TRBV13, with D unresolved. The germline gives CDR1 PRHDT, CDR2 FYEKMQ (reference sequence). Trimming shortened V by 1 base and J by 5 bases, and 8 bases separated the two germline ends. The CDR3 is 13 amino acids. This CDR3 is CASSLVGGTEAFF. DNA of the CDR3: TGTGCCAGCAGCTTAGTAGGAGGGACTGAAGCTTTCTTT. The full variable domain, rest sourced from reference TRBV13 and TRBJ1-1, is AAGVIQSPRHLIKEKRETATLKCYPIPRHDTVYWYQQGPGQDPQFLISFYEKMQSDKGSIPDRFSAQQFSDYHSELNMSSLELGDSALYFCASSLVGGTEAFFGQGTRLTVV.

The J gene is TRBJ2-1, the V gene TRBV15; a possible D gene is TRBD1 (5 bases). Trimming cost V 1 base and J 4 bases, with 11 bases left between them. Germline V gene sequence: CDR1 LNHNV, CDR2 YYDKDF (reference sequence). This CDR3 has 15 amino acids. The CDR3 nucleotides are TGTGCCACCAGCAGAGCCTCCCGACAGTACAATGAGCAGTTCTTC. Protein: CATSRASRQYNEQFF.

This chain links TRBV4-1 with TRBJ2-5; 16 nucleotides agree with TRBD2. The CDR3 totals 21 residues. V shed 0 bases and J 4 bases; nucleotides not matched to a gene: 14. From germline, CDR1 is MGHRA and CDR2 YSYEKL. CDR3 DNA sequence: TGCGCCAGCAGCCAAGAACCGGTCCCGGGACTAGCGGGAGGGGGTGGAGAGACCCAGTACTTC. Translated, it gives CASSQEPVPGLAGGGGETQYF.

The chain is built from TRBV29-1 and TRBJ2-7, with D possibly being TRBD2 (6 bases). Trimming took 4 bases from V and 2 from J, leaving 12 bases between them. The CDR3 covers 13 residues. Germline V CDR1 and CDR2: SQVTM, ANQGSEA. The CDR3 is CSVVGGEAYEQYF. For the CDR3, the DNA is TGCAGCGTTGTAGGCGGGGAAGCCTACGAGCAGTACTTC.

The V gene is TRBV7-2, the J gene TRBJ1-3; D is unresolved. The germline V gene encodes CDR1 SGHTA and CDR2 FQGNSA. The CDR3 contains 15 residues. V was trimmed by 5 bases and J by 2 bases, leaving 13 bases between them. The CDR3 sequence is CASSASPAPGNTIYF. CDR3 sequence (DNA): TGTGCCAGCAGCGCCAGCCCAGCCCCTGGAAACACCATATATTTT.

The V call is TRBV5-1, the J call TRBJ2-6; D unresolved. The CDR3 contains 15 residues. V lost 4 bases to trimming and J lost 3 bases, with 11 bases between them. Germline V gives CDR1 SGHRS, CDR2 YFSETQ. The CDR3 DNA sequence: TGCGCCAGCAGCGAGTTTGTAGTTGGGGCCAACGTCCTGACTTTC. Translation gives CASSEFVVGANVLTF.

V and J are TRBV19 and TRBJ1-5; possibly TRBD1 for D (5 bases). The CDR3 contains 13 residues. Between the trimmed V and J ends, which lost 1 base and 7 bases, there was a span of 8 bases. The V gene's germline CDR1 is LNHDA and CDR2 SQIVND (reference sequence). The CDR3 DNA is TGTGCCAGTAGTATAGGTGGGGGACAGCCCCAGCATTTT. It encodes CASSIGGGQPQHF.

The CDR3 DNA follows: TGCGCCAGCAGCTTGGAGGCCGCGATTGTCAATTCACCCCTCCACTTT. It is translated as CASSLEAAIVNSPLHF. The genes are TRBV5-1 and TRBJ1-6; no reliable D call. Germline CDR1 and CDR2: SGHRS and YFSETQ. V was pared by 0 bases and J by 7 bases, with 14 bases between. The length of the CDR3 is 16 residues.

The chain joins TRBV6-5 to TRBJ2-7; 8 positions agree with TRBD1. Trimming at V came to 4 bases and at J to 2 bases, leaving 7 bases not matched to a gene. CDR3 length: 15 amino acids. CDR1 is MNHEY, CDR2 SVGAGI, per germline. The CDR3 loop is CASSSRGRPPYEQYF. Here the CDR3 DNA reads TGTGCCAGCAGTTCCAGGGGGCGACCCCCCTACGAGCAGTACTTC.

CDR3 sequence (DNA): TGTGCCAGCAGTGAAAGGAGGACAGGGGGAAATTCACCCCTCCACTTT. Translated: CASSERRTGGNSPLHF. The chain couples TRBV2 to TRBJ1-6, with 10 bases identical to TRBD1. The germline CDR1 and CDR2 sequences are SNHLY and FYNNEI. The CDR3 sequence is 16 residues long. V trimming: 2 bases; J trimming: 7 bases; junction bases outside the gene matches: 5.

This chain joins TRBV28 and TRBJ1-6; 7 nucleotides agree with TRBD1. CDR3 length equals 14 residues. The J segment lost 9 bases and the V segment lost 6 bases, leaving 8 bases of the junction unmatched. Germline values: CDR1 MDHEN, CDR2 SYDVKM. CDR3 amino acids: CASSPGQAGSPLHF. As DNA, the CDR3 is TGTGCCAGCAGCCCTGGACAGGCGGGTTCACCCCTCCACTTT.

This chain connects TRBV7-9 to TRBJ1-4, with D maybe TRBD1 (6 bases). The CDR3 runs to 16 residues. CDR1 and CDR2 (germline): SEHNR, FQNEAQ (reference sequence). V gave up 5 bases and J gave up 5 bases, with 18 bases separating them. CDR3 residues: CASSPRFGQPNEKLFF. CDR3 coding DNA: TGTGCCAGCAGCCCCCGGTTCGGACAGCCGAATGAAAAACTGTTTTTT.

The V gene is TRBV10-2, the J gene TRBJ2-1; TRBD2 agrees at 11 bases. The germline gives CDR1 WSHSY, CDR2 SAAADI. CDR3 size: 15 residues. V was pared by 6 bases and J by 8 bases, with 9 bases of the junction left unmatched. As DNA, the CDR3 is TGCGCCAGCAGCACCGGGACTAGCGGCCTTGATGAGCAGTTCTTC. Protein: CASSTGTSGLDEQFF.

The J gene is TRBJ2-7, the V gene TRBV4-2; D is unclear. V lost 1 base and J lost 4, with 17 bases in between. The germline CDR1 and CDR2 sequences are LGHNA and YNFKEQ. CDR3 length equals 16 residues. CDR3 amino acids: CASSQVNQAPTYEQYF. CDR3 DNA sequence: TGTGCCAGCAGCCAAGTGAACCAGGCACCCACGTACGAGCAGTACTTC.

The CDR3 DNA follows: TGTGCCAGCAGCCCACCGGGTGCCTATGGCTACACCTTC. This sequence encodes CASSPPGAYGYTF. This chain uses TRBV7-6 with TRBJ1-2; D remains unclear. This CDR3 comprises 13 residues. Germline CDR1 and CDR2: SGHVS and FNYEAQ. The V end lost 5 bases, the J end lost 4 bases, and 11 bases lay between the germline ends.

The rearrangement links TRBV6-1 to TRBJ1-5, with D possibly TRBD1 on 5 matching bases. Looked up from germline, CDR1 is MNHNS and CDR2 is SASEGT. V was trimmed by 1 base and J by 3 bases, leaving 10 bases between them. This CDR3 comprises 15 residues. The chain's CDR3 is CASSEVRQFNQPQHF. The DNA for the CDR3 is TGTGCCAGCAGTGAAGTGAGACAGTTCAATCAGCCCCAGCATTTT.

This sequence joins TRBV5-1 and TRBJ2-3; D uncertain. V lost 4 bases to trimming and J lost 0 bases, with 15 bases between them. The CDR3 sequence is 16 residues long. The germline gives CDR1 SGHRS, CDR2 YFSETQ. The CDR3 spells CASSLFGPKSTDTQYF. The CDR3 DNA reads as TGCGCCAGCAGCCTGTTTGGCCCGAAGAGCACAGATACGCAGTATTTT.

The chain joins TRBV6-5 to TRBJ1-2, with 8 bases aligning to TRBD1. The CDR3 extends over 15 amino acids. With V trimmed by 5 bases and J by 2 bases, 7 bases remained unmatched. Germline V CDR1 and CDR2: MNHEY, SVGAGI. The CDR3 DNA reads as TGTGCCAGCAGTCGGAAACAGGGGGTCAACTATGGCTACACCTTC. Amino acid sequence: CASSRKQGVNYGYTF.